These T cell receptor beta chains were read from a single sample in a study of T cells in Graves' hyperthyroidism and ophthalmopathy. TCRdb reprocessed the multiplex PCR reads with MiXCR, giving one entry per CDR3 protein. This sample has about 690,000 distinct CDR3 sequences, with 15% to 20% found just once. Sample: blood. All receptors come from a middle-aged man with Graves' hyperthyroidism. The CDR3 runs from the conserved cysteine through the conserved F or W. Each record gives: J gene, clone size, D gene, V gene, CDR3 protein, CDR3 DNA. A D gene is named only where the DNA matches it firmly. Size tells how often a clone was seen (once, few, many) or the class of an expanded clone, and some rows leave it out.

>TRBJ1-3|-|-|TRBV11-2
CASSPRDGNSGNTIYF
TGTGCCAGCAGCCCAAGGGACGGCAACTCTGGAAACACCATATATTTT
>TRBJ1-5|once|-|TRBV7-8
CASSLGGRQSNQPQHF
TGTGCCAGCAGCTTAGGGGGGAGGCAGTCCAATCAGCCCCAGCATTTT
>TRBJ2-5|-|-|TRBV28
CASWEGVRETQYF
TGTGCCAGCTGGGAGGGGGTCCGGGAGACCCAGTACTTC
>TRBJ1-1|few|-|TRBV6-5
CASSYERTRREAFF
TGTGCCAGCAGTTACGAGCGGACACGTCGTGAAGCTTTCTTT
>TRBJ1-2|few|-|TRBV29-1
CSVESPTLRYGYTF
TGCAGCGTTGAGAGTCCGACTCTCCGCTATGGCTACACCTTC
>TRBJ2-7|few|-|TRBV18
CASSPLGGQSYEQYF
TGTGCCAGCTCACCACTAGGGGGACAATCCTACGAGCAGTACTTC
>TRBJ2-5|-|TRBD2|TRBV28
CASDAGITSGRAETQYF
TGTGCCAGCGACGCCGGGATTACTAGCGGGAGGGCGGAGACCCAGTACTTC
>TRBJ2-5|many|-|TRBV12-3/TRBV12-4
CASSLKRTEAQYF
TGTGCCAGCAGTTTAAAACGGACCGAGGCCCAGTACTTC
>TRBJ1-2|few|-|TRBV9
CASSLAGESNYGYTF
TGTGCCAGCAGCCTAGCTGGGGAGAGCAACTATGGCTACACCTTC
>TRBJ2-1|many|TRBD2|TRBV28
CASHAPSGREVAYNEQFF
TGTGCCAGCCATGCCCCTAGCGGGAGGGAGGTTGCCTACAATGAGCAGTTCTTC
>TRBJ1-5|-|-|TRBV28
CASDMLGGPQHF
TGTGCCAGCGACATGTTGGGAGGTCCCCAGCATTTT
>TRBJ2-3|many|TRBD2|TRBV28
CASSPHGREEADTQYF
TGTGCCAGCAGTCCCCACGGCCGGGAGGAGGCAGATACGCAGTATTTT
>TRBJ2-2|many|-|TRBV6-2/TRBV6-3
CASSYSLTGELFF
TGTGCCAGCAGTTACAGCTTGACCGGGGAGCTGTTTTTT
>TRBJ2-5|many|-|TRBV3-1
CASLSGGIQETQYF
TGTGCCAGCCTGAGCGGAGGGATTCAAGAGACCCAGTACTTC
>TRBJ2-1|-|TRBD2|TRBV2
CASWGSGSSPHNEQFF
TGTGCCAGCTGGGGTAGCGGGAGTTCCCCCCACAATGAGCAGTTCTTC
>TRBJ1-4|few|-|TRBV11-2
CASRPAQGRANEKLFF
TGTGCCAGCAGGCCCGCCCAGGGGAGGGCTAATGAAAAACTGTTTTTT
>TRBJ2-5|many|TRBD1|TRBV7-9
CASSLGDRAFETQYF
TGTGCCAGCAGCTTAGGCGACAGGGCATTCGAGACCCAGTACTTC
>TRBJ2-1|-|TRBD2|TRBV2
CASTILAAYNEQFF
TGTGCCAGCACTATACTAGCGGCCTACAATGAGCAGTTCTTC
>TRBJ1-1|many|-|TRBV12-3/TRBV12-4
CASSFSSGMRTEAFF
TGTGCCAGCAGTTTCTCATCGGGGATGAGAACTGAAGCTTTCTTT
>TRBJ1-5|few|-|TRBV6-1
CASKPDGHQPQHF
TGTGCCAGCAAACCCGACGGTCATCAGCCCCAGCATTTT
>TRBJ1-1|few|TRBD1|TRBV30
CVWSRDRVNTEAFF
TGTGTCTGGAGTCGGGACAGGGTGAACACTGAAGCTTTCTTT
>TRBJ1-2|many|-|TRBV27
CASRLSTGVLGYGYTF
TGTGCCAGCAGACTCAGCACAGGAGTCTTGGGCTATGGCTACACCTTC
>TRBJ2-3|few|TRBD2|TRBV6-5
CASSSPAGVAGTQYF
TGTGCCAGCAGTTCACCAGCGGGAGTTGCAGGTACGCAGTATTTT
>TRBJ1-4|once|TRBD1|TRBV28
CASKGARGTNEKLFF
TGTGCCAGTAAGGGGGCGCGCGGTACTAATGAAAAACTGTTTTTT
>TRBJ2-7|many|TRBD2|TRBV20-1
CSVRWGGRIPYEQYF
TGCAGTGTCCGGTGGGGCGGGAGGATCCCCTACGAGCAGTACTTC
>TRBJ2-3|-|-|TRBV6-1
CASSGTSLRADTQYF
TGTGCCAGCAGTGGGACATCTTTAAGGGCAGATACGCAGTATTTT
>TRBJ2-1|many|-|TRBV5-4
CASSFLANNEQFF
TGTGCCAGCAGCTTTCTTGCGAATAATGAGCAGTTCTTC
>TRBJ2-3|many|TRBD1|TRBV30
CAWSEGQGADTQYF
TGTGCCTGGAGCGAGGGACAGGGGGCGGATACGCAGTATTTT
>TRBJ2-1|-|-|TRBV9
CASSVGGVAVNGQFF
TGTGCCAGCAGCGTAGGAGGGGTAGCGGTGAACGGGCAGTTCTTC
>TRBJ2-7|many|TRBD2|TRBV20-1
CSARDPAGAAYEQYF
TGCAGTGCTAGAGATCCCGCGGGAGCGGCCTACGAGCAGTACTTC
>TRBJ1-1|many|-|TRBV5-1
CASAQRTVNTEAFF
TGCGCCAGCGCTCAACGGACAGTGAACACTGAAGCTTTCTTT
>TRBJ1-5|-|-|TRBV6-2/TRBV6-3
CASGLFSNQPQHF
TGTGCCAGCGGCCTGTTTAGCAATCAGCCCCAGCATTTT
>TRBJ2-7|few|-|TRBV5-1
CASSPEDIGPFYEQYF
TGCGCCAGCAGCCCGGAGGACATAGGGCCTTTCTACGAGCAGTACTTC
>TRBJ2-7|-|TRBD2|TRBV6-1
CASQTSGYPYEQYF
TGTGCCAGCCAGACTAGCGGGTACCCCTACGAGCAGTACTTC
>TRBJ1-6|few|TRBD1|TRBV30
CAWSRTGGTNSPLHF
TGTGCCTGGAGTAGGACAGGGGGAACCAATTCACCCCTCCACTTT
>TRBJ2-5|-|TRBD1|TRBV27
CASSRTGTKTQYF
TGTGCCAGCAGTCGGACAGGTACGAAGACCCAGTACTTC
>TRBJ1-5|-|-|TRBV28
CASSLMNPDQPQHF
TGTGCCAGCAGTTTGATGAATCCGGATCAGCCCCAGCATTTT
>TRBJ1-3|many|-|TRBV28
CASSTPLTDSGNTIYF
TGTGCCAGCAGTACTCCGTTGACAGACTCTGGAAACACCATATATTTT
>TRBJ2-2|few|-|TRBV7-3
CASSRGTPGELFF
TGTGCCAGCAGCCGGGGGACACCCGGGGAGCTGTTTTTT
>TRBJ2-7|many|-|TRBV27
CASRAGYEQYF
TGTGCCAGCAGAGCGGGCTACGAGCAGTACTTC
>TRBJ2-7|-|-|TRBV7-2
CASSFYICSAAPLPPLYEQYF
-
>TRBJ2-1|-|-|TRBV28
CASISRGYNEQFF
TGTGCCAGTATTAGTCGAGGGTACAATGAGCAGTTCTTC
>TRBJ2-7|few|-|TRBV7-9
CASSLVGGGPMSGEQYF
TGTGCCAGCAGCTTAGTTGGAGGGGGCCCCATGTCGGGCGAGCAGTACTTC
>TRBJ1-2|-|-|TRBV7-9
CASSPGAGWRGYTF
TGTGCCAGCAGCCCAGGCGCAGGGTGGCGTGGCTACACCTTC
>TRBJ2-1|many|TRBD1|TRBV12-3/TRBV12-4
CASSWDRGLNRAYNEQFF
TGTGCCAGCAGCTGGGACAGGGGTTTAAATCGGGCCTACAATGAGCAGTTCTTC
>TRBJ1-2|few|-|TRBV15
CATSRDRINYGYTF
TGTGCCACCAGCAGAGATAGGATCAACTATGGCTACACCTTC
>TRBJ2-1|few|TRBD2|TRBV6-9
CANSYGLAGEYEQFF
TGTGCCAACAGTTATGGGCTAGCGGGAGAATATGAGCAGTTCTTC
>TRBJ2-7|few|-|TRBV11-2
CASRLESAGSYEQYF
TGTGCCAGTAGACTGGAGTCTGCCGGCTCCTACGAGCAGTACTTC
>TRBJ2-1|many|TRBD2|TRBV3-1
CASSRSGTSYNEQFF
TGTGCCAGCAGCCGTAGCGGGACCTCCTACAATGAGCAGTTCTTC
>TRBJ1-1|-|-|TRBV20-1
CSARVIGAPNTEAFF
TGCAGTGCTAGAGTTATCGGGGCTCCGAACACTGAAGCTTTCTTT
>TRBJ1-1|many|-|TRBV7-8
CASSLGLSMNTEAFF
TGTGCCAGCAGCTTAGGACTGTCAATGAACACTGAAGCTTTCTTT
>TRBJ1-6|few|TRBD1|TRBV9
CASSGWDRENSPLHF
TGTGCCAGCAGCGGGTGGGACAGGGAGAATTCACCCCTCCACTTT
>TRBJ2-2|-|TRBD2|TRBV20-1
CSARRGRGSGELFF
TGCAGTGCTAGGCGCGGGAGGGGGTCCGGGGAGCTGTTTTTT
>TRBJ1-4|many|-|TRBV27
CASSNRLNEKLFF
TGTGCCAGCTCAAATCGGCTTAATGAAAAACTGTTTTTT
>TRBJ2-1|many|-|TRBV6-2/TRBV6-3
CASSYVSEHNEQFF
TGTGCCAGCAGTTACGTATCAGAACACAATGAGCAGTTCTTC